The 3 T cell receptor beta chains presented below share a single source sample, sequenced in a study of control samples from healthy donors and cancer patients. Clones were sequenced by immunoSEQ multiplex PCR, and TCRdb holds only the in-frame ones, with some missing. The profile shows tens of thousands of clones, approximately 90% of them singletons. The material sequenced was PBMCs. The receptors were sampled from a woman aged 35 to 49 with head and neck cancer.

This clone was recorded only once. The V and J genes are TRBV5-4 and TRBJ2-7, with TRBD1 matching 9 bases. The CDR3 sequence is 12 residues long. From germline, CDR1 is SGHNT and CDR2 YYREEE (reference sequence). Losses at the gene ends were 5 bases for V and 7 bases for J; bases not matched to a gene: 4. The CDR3 region is CASRPGQGEQYF. CDR3 in DNA: TGTGCCAGCAGGCCTGGACAGGGGGAGCAGTACTTC.

The V gene is TRBV5-1, the J gene TRBJ1-1; 8 bases fit TRBD1. CDR3 length equals 17 residues. Germline-derived CDR1 and CDR2 are SGHRS and YFSETQ. Losses at the gene ends were 5 bases for V and 3 bases for J; bases not matched to a gene: 15. This CDR3 reads CASRKRTGRPGDTEAFF. DNA for the CDR3: TGCGCCAGCAGAAAACGGACAGGGCGACCAGGTGACACTGAAGCTTTCTTT.

The CDR3 loop is CASSLDFGELFF. CDR3 in DNA: TGTGCCAGCAGCTTAGATTTCGGGGAGCTGTTTTTT. The chain links TRBV7-9 to TRBJ2-2; D remains ambiguous. V was cut by 1 base and J by 7 bases, with 4 bases left in between. Germline loops: CDR1 SEHNR, CDR2 FQNEAQ (reference sequence). The CDR3 consists of 12 residues. The variable domain in full, with the rest retrieved from reference TRBV7-9 and TRBJ2-2, is DTGVSQNPRHKITKRGQNVTFRCDPISEHNRLYWYRQTLGQGPEFLTYFQNEAQLEKSRLLSDRFSAERPKGSFSTLEIQRTEQGDSAMYLCASSLDFGELFFGEGSRLTVL.